Ten or more counts support the clone carrying this T cell receptor beta chain. The time point is: newly diagnosed GD, antithyroid drugs for less than 3 months. Scientists built the TCR library using RNA that was extracted from PBMCs. Libraries of TCR beta came from iRepertoire HTBI primers plus Arm-PCR of CDR3 regions. TCRdb fed the multiplex PCR reads into MiXCR, producing one record per CDR3 protein. The sample includes around 500,000 distinct CDR3 sequences, roughly 16% of them seen just once. This entry comes from a study of regulatory T cells in long-lasting Graves disease. The germline gives CDR1 SGHRS, CDR2 YFSETQ. This CDR3 region has 14 residues. Trimming removed 5 bases from V and 0 bases from J, with 12 bases in between. These sequences were also reported in another study, on T cells in Graves' hyperthyroidism and ophthalmopathy.

The chain recombines TRBV5-1 with TRBJ2-7; D gene uncertain. The starting material was peripheral blood mononuclear cells (PBMCs), obtained at new diagnosis, from a patient treated with antithyroid drugs. The sequence was collected from a woman aged 40 to 65 with Graves disease. This CDR3 is CASSQDRNSYEQYF. DNA of the CDR3: TGCGCCAGCAGTCAGGACCGAAACTCCTACGAGCAGTACTTC.